Sequencing of this T cell receptor (beta chain) was carried out in a study of blood T cell repertoires in COVID-19. Participants reported their clinical history, and cohort assignment relied on those reports. Authors' data handling: Using reference gene primer amplification, nucleated cell counts were estimated. Assay used: immunoSEQ multiplex PCR; TCRdb lists only in-frame clones, some missing. V and J calls and clone size come straight from that table; D and trimming were deduced from the DNA. This sample carries around 300,000 clones, about 89% of them seen once, and the ten largest clones take about 1.8%. Looked up from germline, CDR1 is MNHNS and CDR2 is SASEGT. The CDR3 totals 16 residues. The V gene lost 1 base and the J gene lost 2 bases, with 12 bases spanning the gap.

The genes are TRBV6-1 and TRBJ2-1, with unresolved D. The sequence was obtained from a woman aged 40 to 50 who had recovered from COVID-19. The sequencing input was PBMCs or T cells enriched from blood (not recorded which). The CDR3, as DNA: TGTGCCAGCAGTGAAGAGTATAGGAGAGCCTACAATGAGCAGTTCTTC. Translating it yields CASSEEYRRAYNEQFF.